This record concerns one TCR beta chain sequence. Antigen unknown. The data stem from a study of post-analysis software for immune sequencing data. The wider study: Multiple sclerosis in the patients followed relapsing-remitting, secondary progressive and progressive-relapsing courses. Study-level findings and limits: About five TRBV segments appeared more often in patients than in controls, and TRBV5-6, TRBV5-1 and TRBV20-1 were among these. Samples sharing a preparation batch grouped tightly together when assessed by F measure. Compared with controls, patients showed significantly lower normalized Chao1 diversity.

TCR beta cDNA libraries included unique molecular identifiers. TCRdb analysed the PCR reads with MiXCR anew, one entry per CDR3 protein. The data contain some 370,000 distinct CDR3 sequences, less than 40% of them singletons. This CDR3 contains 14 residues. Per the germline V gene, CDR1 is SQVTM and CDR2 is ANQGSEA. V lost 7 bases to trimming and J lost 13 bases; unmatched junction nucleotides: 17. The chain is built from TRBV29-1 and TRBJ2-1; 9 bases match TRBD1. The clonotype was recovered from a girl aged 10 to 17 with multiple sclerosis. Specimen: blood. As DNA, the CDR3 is TGCAGCGCTGGTAGGGGACAGGGCGCAGAGACCCAGTTCTTC. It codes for CSAGRGQGAETQFF.